The subject of this entry is one TCR beta chain. This CDR3 is 13 amino acids long. The V gene end was trimmed by 1 base and the J gene end by 9 bases; junction bases not matched to a gene: 6. Some clones are missing from TCRdb's copy, which holds only in-frame ones; the method was immunoSEQ multiplex PCR. This repertoire shows over 150,000 clones, approximately 94% found once; its top ten account for 1.5% to 2%. The data derive from a study of T cell responses to AZD1222 COVID-19 vaccine. This sequence was found in an adult who received the AZD1222 COVID-19 vaccine. The chain carries TRBV23-1 and TRBJ2-7; TRBD1 agrees at 7 bases. TRBV23-1 is treated as an ORF (open reading frame) with a function not yet certain. This specimen consisted of peripheral blood, obtained 28 days after the second AZD1222 dose. In DNA, the CDR3 is TGCGCCAGCAGTCAATTGGCGACAGGGTCGCAGTACTTC. Translated: CASSQLATGSQYF.